The 20 T cell receptor beta chains below were found in one sample sequenced in a study of cytomegalovirus exposure and HLA in healthy donors. With 60 Vbeta and 13 Jbeta primers, the PCR was carried out. Clones were read by immunoSEQ multiplex PCR, and TCRdb kept only the in-frame ones, dropping some. Of approximately 120,000 clones listed, about two thirds are singletons. The sample consisted of PBMCs. Source of these receptors: a man between 60 and 75 years old in good health and CMV-seropositive.

This sequence joins TRBV4-2 and TRBJ2-2, with D possibly matching TRBD2 (6 bases). The CDR3 totals 17 residues. Germline V lookup: CDR1 LGHNA, CDR2 YNFKEQ. V dropped 0 bases and J dropped 4 bases, with 15 bases sitting between them. The CDR3 region is CASSQDLWGVGTGELFF. CDR3 nucleotides: TGTGCCAGCAGCCAAGATCTGTGGGGGGTGGGCACCGGGGAGCTGTTTTTT.

The chain recombines TRBV30 with TRBJ1-5, with a tentative D call TRBD1 (5 bases). The CDR3 covers 13 residues. V was clipped by 3 bases and J by 5 bases, with 11 bases between them. Germline assignment: CDR1 GTSNPN and CDR2 SVGIG (reference sequence). CDR3 bases: TGTGCCTGGAGGTTGACGGGGGATCAGCCCCAGCATTTT. This sequence encodes CAWRLTGDQPQHF.

The chain recombines TRBV5-6 with TRBJ1-3; a weak D match, TRBD1 (6 bases). Germline V lookup: CDR1 SGHDT, CDR2 YYEEEE. The CDR3 has 16 residues. Trimming took 4 bases from V and 4 from J, leaving 18 bases between them. The CDR3 nucleotides read TGTGCCAGCAGCCAAGGCCCGGGACACCAAGGAAACACCATATATTTT. Protein sequence: CASSQGPGHQGNTIYF.

The V call is TRBV5-1, the J call TRBJ2-3; 10 bases map to TRBD1. CDR1 is SGHRS, CDR2 YFSETQ, per germline. The CDR3 extends over 15 amino acids. The V and J ends lost 4 bases and 2 bases, in that order; junction bases with no gene match: 4. CDR3 DNA sequence: TGCGCCAGCAGCACGGGACAGGGGAACACAGATACGCAGTATTTT. Translation gives CASSTGQGNTDTQYF. The variable domain in full, with the rest retrieved from reference TRBV5-1 and TRBJ2-3, is KAGVTQTPRYLIKTRGQQVTLSCSPISGHRSVSWYQQTPGQGLQFLFEYFSETQRNKGNFPGRFSGRQFSNSRSEMNVSTLELGDSALYLCASSTGQGNTDTQYFGPGTRLTVL.

This chain connects TRBV27 to TRBJ1-5, with 8 nucleotides matching TRBD1. After removal of 4 bases from V and 0 bases from J, the junction contained 5 bases not matched to a gene. Germline V CDR1 and CDR2: MNHEY, SMNVEV (reference sequence). This CDR3 has 16 amino acids. The CDR3 DNA follows: TGTGCCAGCAGTTACGACAGGGGATATAGCAATCAGCCCCAGCATTTT. The encoded protein is CASSYDRGYSNQPQHF.

This clone was counted a few times. The chain joins TRBV28 to TRBJ1-1; the match to TRBD1 covers 8 bases. CDR1 is MDHEN, CDR2 SYDVKM, per germline. This CDR3 spans 19 amino acids. Germline trimming cut 2 bases from V and 2 bases from J; bases unmatched to any gene: 16. CDR3 bases: TGTGCCAGCAGTTTACTTCTCTCTCCCACAGGGGGGGAAAACACTGAAGCTTTCTTT. The encoded protein is CASSLLLSPTGGENTEAFF. Combining the CDR3 with reference TRBV28 and TRBJ1-1 gives the whole variable domain DVKVTQSSRYLVKRTGEKVFLECVQDMDHENMFWYRQDPGLGLRLIYFSYDVKMKEKGDIPEGYSVSREKKERFSLILESASTNQTSMYLCASSLLLSPTGGENTEAFFGQGTRLTVV.

This clone was seen a handful of times. J is TRBJ1-4 and V is TRBV30; perhaps TRBD1 as D (6 bases). Germline CDR1 is GTSNPN and CDR2 is SVGIG (reference sequence). Trimming pared 4 bases from V and 8 bases from J, leaving 14 bases between. CDR3 length: 13 amino acids. The CDR3 loop is CAWNGQGREKLFF. The CDR3 DNA reads as TGTGCCTGGAACGGCCAGGGGCGCGAAAAACTGTTTTTT.

This clone was observed a handful of times. The chain is built from TRBV6-6 and TRBJ2-2; tentatively, D is TRBD1 (5 bases). The CDR3 runs 13 residues. CDR1 and CDR2 (germline): MNHNY, SVGAGI (reference sequence). Trimming removed 2 bases at V and 12 bases at J, with 13 bases between. The CDR3 sequence: CASSYPPDSKLFF. CDR3 in DNA: TGTGCCAGCAGTTACCCCCCAGACAGTAAGCTGTTTTTT.

The chain uses TRBV27 and TRBJ1-4; D gene ambiguous. Trimming cost V 8 bases and J 8 bases, with 18 bases left between them. The CDR3 loop spans 14 amino acids. Looked up from germline, CDR1 is MNHEY and CDR2 is SMNVEV (reference sequence). CDR3 protein: CASSPAQTGEKLFF. The CDR3 DNA follows: TGTGCCAGCTCCCCGGCACAAACGGGGGAAAAACTGTTTTTT.

The chain couples TRBV7-9 to TRBJ2-7, with no clear D. CDR1 and CDR2 (germline): SEHNR, FQNEAQ (reference sequence). This CDR3 contains 15 residues. V was pared by 6 bases and J by 1 base, with 16 bases between. The DNA for the CDR3 is TGTGCCAGCAGTTCCGTAGTCGGCGGATCCTACGAGCAGTACTTC. Protein product: CASSSVVGGSYEQYF.

The chain uses TRBV5-8 and TRBJ1-4; 8 bases map to TRBD1. The CDR3 is made up of 15 amino acids. With 3 bases clipped from V and 5 bases from J, the junction kept 6 bases outside the gene matches. Germline lookup yields CDR1 SGHTS and CDR2 YDEGEE. The CDR3 loop is CASSSYDRGNEKLFF. Written as DNA, the CDR3 is TGTGCCAGCAGCTCCTACGACAGGGGAAATGAAAAACTGTTTTTT.

This clone has a single count. This sequence joins TRBV15 and TRBJ2-5; 8 bases align to TRBD2. Germline V gene sequence: CDR1 LNHNV, CDR2 YYDKDF (reference sequence). J lost 4 bases, V lost 0 bases, and 4 bases had no gene match. The CDR3 is 15 amino acids. As DNA, the CDR3 is TGTGCCACCAGCAGAGATCTGGCGGGGGGAGAGACCCAGTACTTC. Amino acid sequence: CATSRDLAGGETQYF.

The rearrangement joins TRBV30 to TRBJ1-1, with 7 bases lining up with TRBD1. Losses at the gene ends were 6 bases for V and 0 bases for J; bases not matched to a gene: 7. Germline CDR1 reads GTSNPN; CDR2 reads SVGIG (reference sequence). The CDR3 spans 14 residues. The DNA of the CDR3 is TGTGCCTGCGATCCCGGGACAGTGAACACTGAAGCTTTCTTT. The encoded protein is CACDPGTVNTEAFF. The full variable domain, rest sourced from reference TRBV30 and TRBJ1-1, is SQTIHQWPATLVQPVGSPLSLECTVEGTSNPNLYWYRQAAGRGLQLLFYSVGIGQISSEVPQNLSASRPQDRQFILSSKKLLLSDSGFYLCACDPGTVNTEAFFGQGTRLTVV.

This clone was counted only a few times. The chain links TRBV12-5 to TRBJ2-7, with 10 nucleotides matching TRBD1. Losses at the gene ends were 1 base for V and 4 bases for J; bases not matched to a gene: 7. The CDR3 totals 16 residues. CDR1 and CDR2 from the germline V gene are LGHNT and FRNRAP. CDR3 amino acids: CASGLGGDRGKYEQYF. The CDR3 DNA reads TGTGCTAGTGGTTTGGGGGGGGACAGGGGTAAGTACGAGCAGTACTTC.

A single count supports this clone. This sequence joins TRBV7-6 and TRBJ2-3; 10 nucleotides align to TRBD2. J gave up 2 bases and V 5 bases, and 13 bases lay outside the gene matches. In germline, CDR1 is SGHVS, CDR2 FNYEAQ. The CDR3 has 18 residues. CDR3 bases: TGTGCCAGCAGCGCTAGGCCCGGGACTAGCGAGTTCACAGATACGCAGTATTTT. This encodes CASSARPGTSEFTDTQYF.

The chain is built from TRBV29-1 and TRBJ2-1; D is unresolved. The CDR3 contains 14 residues. Trimming pared 5 bases from V and 0 bases from J, leaving 11 bases between. CDR1 SQVTM and CDR2 ANQGSEA come from the germline V gene. The CDR3 DNA sequence: TGCAGCGTTCCCGACTTGAGCTCCTACAATGAGCAGTTCTTC. Amino acid sequence: CSVPDLSSYNEQFF.

This sequence joins TRBV18 and TRBJ2-5; maybe TRBD2 (5 bases). The CDR3 is 13 amino acids. The V end was cut by 2 bases, the J end by 4 bases, with 8 bases between. Germline V gene data show CDR1 as KGHSH and CDR2 as LQKENI. The CDR3 region is CASSPKRPETQYF. The CDR3 nucleotides are TGTGCCAGCTCACCAAAGCGGCCAGAGACCCAGTACTTC.

This clone was seen a handful of times. J is TRBJ1-1 and V is TRBV21-1. TRBV21-1 is a recognized pseudogene. CDR3 length equals 12 residues. The CDR3 protein is CASRGSGTEAFF. DNA of the CDR3: TGTGCCAGCCGAGGGAGTGGGACTGAAGCTTTCTTT.

This chain connects TRBV5-8 to TRBJ1-5; D gene ambiguous. V shed 4 bases and J shed 1 base, with 9 bases lying between them. The CDR3 sequence is 14 residues long. Germline V gene sequence: CDR1 SGHTS, CDR2 YDEGEE. The CDR3 DNA is TGTGCCAGCAGCGCCGGGTGGAGCAATCAGCCCCAGCATTTT. Translating gives CASSAGWSNQPQHF.

The chain uses TRBV29-1 and TRBJ2-1, with D possibly matching TRBD1 (5 bases). Germline V gene lookup returns CDR1 SQVTM and CDR2 ANQGSEA. The CDR3 has 15 residues. V was shortened by 6 bases and J by 4 bases, with 19 bases between the two germline ends. CDR3: CSVRGHSKTYNEQFF. In DNA, the CDR3 is TGCAGCGTAAGGGGCCACAGCAAGACTTACAATGAGCAGTTCTTC.